What follows is one T cell receptor (beta chain) and its context. Time point: blood at routine non-recurrence follow-up after resection. TCRdb reprocessed the 5' RACE reads with MiXCR, giving one entry per CDR3 protein. Found here are about 110,000 distinct CDR3 sequences, less than 14% of them singletons; the top ten hold 24%. Germline assignment: CDR1 LNHDA and CDR2 SQIVND (reference sequence). The length of the CDR3 is 18 residues. After removal of 7 bases from V and 1 base from J, the junction contained 10 bases not matched to a gene. The data are from a study of spatial heterogeneity in lung cancer. Study-level information: The study observed each unique TCR and UMI combination more than ten times on average in raw reads.

The chain is built from TRBV19 and TRBJ2-6, with 10 bases matching TRBD1. The sequence was obtained from a female donor with early-stage non-small cell lung cancer. The sequenced sample was PBMCs, obtained at follow-up. CDR3 DNA: TGTGCCAGTATCCTCCGGGACAGGGGTTCGTCTGGGGCCAACGTCCTGACTTTC. Translating gives CASILRDRGSSGANVLTF.